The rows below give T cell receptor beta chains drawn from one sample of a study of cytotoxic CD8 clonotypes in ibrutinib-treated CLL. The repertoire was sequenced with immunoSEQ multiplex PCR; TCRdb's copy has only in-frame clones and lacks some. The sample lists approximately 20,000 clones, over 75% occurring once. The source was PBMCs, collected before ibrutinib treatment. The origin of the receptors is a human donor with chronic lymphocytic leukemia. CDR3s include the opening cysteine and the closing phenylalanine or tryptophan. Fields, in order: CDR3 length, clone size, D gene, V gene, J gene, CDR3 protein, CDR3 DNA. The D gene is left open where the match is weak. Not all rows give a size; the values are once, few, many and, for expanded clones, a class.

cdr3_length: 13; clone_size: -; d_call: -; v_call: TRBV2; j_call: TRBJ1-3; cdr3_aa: CASSEARQNTIYF; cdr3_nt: TGTGCCAGCAGTGAAGCTAGACAGAACACCATATATTTT
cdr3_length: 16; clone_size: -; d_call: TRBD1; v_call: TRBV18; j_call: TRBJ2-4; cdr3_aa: CASSPILDRGKNIQYF; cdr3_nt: TGTGCCAGCTCACCAATACTGGACAGGGGGAAAAACATTCAGTACTTC
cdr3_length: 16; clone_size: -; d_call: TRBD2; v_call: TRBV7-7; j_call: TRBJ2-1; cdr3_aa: CASSPRLAGGNNEQFF; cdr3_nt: TGTGCCAGCAGCCCCCGACTAGCGGGGGGCAACAATGAGCAGTTCTTC
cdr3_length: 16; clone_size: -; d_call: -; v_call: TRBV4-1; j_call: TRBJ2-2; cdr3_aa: CASSQRGVANTGELFF; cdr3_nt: TGCGCCAGCAGCCAAAGGGGGGTAGCGAACACCGGGGAGCTGTTTTTT
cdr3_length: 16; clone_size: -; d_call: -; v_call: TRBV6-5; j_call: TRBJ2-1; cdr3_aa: CASSYGSGGATGEQFF; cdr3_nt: TGTGCCAGCAGTTACGGTTCAGGGGGGGCCACCGGGGAGCAGTTCTTC
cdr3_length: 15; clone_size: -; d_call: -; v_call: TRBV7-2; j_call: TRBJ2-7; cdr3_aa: CASSSRRGSVYEQYF; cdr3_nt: TGTGCCAGCAGCTCCCGAAGGGGTAGCGTGTACGAGCAGTACTTC
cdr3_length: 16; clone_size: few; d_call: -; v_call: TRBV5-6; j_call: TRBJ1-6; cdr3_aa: CASSTVRVGGNSPLHF; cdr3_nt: TGTGCCAGCAGCACGGTCCGGGTGGGGGGAAATTCACCCCTCCACTTT
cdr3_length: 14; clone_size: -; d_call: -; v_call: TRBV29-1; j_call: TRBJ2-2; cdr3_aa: CSVEENPNTGELFF; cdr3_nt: TGCAGCGTTGAGGAAAATCCGAACACCGGGGAGCTGTTTTTT
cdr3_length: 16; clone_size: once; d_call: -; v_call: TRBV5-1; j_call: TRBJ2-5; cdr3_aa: CASSLASGTGQETQYF; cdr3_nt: TGCGCCAGCAGCTTGGCCTCGGGAACGGGTCAAGAGACCCAGTACTTC
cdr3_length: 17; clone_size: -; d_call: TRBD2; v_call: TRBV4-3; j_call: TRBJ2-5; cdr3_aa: CASSPHMPAGGTETQYF; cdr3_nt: TGCGCCAGCAGCCCCCACATGCCCGCGGGGGGAACAGAGACCCAGTACTTC
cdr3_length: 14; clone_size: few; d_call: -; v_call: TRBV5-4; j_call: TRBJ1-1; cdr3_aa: CASSKDPRWTEAFF; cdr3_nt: TGTGCCAGCAGCAAGGACCCCAGGTGGACTGAAGCTTTCTTT
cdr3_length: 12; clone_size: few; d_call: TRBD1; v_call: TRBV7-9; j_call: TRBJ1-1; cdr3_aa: CATYTGDTEAFF; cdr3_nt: TGTGCCACCTACACAGGGGACACTGAAGCTTTCTTT
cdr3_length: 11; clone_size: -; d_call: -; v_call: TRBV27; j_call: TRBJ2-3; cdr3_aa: CASSTADTQYF; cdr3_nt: TGTGCCAGCAGTACCGCAGATACGCAGTATTTT
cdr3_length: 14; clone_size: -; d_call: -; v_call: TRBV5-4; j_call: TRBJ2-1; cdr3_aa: CASSLDGGGNEQFF; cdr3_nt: TGTGCCAGCAGCTTGGATGGGGGAGGCAATGAGCAGTTCTTC
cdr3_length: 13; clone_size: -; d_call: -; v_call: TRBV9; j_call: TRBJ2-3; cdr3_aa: CASSDGASDTQYF; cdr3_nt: TGTGCCAGCAGCGATGGGGCATCAGATACGCAGTATTTT
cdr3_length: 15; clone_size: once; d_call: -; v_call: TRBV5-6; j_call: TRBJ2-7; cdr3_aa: CASSLSPGATYEQYF; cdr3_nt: TGTGCCAGCAGCTTGTCGCCGGGGGCGACCTACGAGCAGTACTTC
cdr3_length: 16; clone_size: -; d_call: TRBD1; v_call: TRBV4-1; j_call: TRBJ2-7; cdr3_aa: CASSQGQGAPTYEQYF; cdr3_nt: TGCGCCAGCAGCCAAGGGCAGGGGGCCCCAACCTACGAGCAGTACTTC
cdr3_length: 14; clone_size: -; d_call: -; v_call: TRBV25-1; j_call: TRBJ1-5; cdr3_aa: CASSESGDNQPQHF; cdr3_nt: TGTGCCAGCAGTGAATCAGGGGACAATCAGCCCCAGCATTTT
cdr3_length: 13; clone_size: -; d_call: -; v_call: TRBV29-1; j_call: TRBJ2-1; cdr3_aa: CSVEGAPYNEQFF; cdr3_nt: TGCAGCGTTGAAGGAGCCCCCTACAATGAGCAGTTCTTC
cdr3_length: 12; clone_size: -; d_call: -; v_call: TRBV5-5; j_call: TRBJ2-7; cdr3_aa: CASSPWGNEQYF; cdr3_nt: TGTGCCAGCAGCCCGTGGGGGAACGAGCAGTACTTC